Given below is one TCR beta chain in context. What it recognizes is unknown. These data originate in a study of vaccination effects on CD4 cells after COVID-19. The CDR3 has 15 amino acids. Trimming left V 0 bases short and J 0 bases short, with 7 bases between. Germline V lookup: CDR1 SGDLS, CDR2 YYNGEE. Method: immunoSEQ multiplex PCR; TCRdb's copy keeps in-frame clones and lacks some. The table includes tens of thousands of clones, approximately 80% detected once. Between days 10 and 11 of culture, CD4+ T cells were separated out. Study results and caveats: Cross-reaction with common cold coronaviruses was seen in only 1 of 255 vaccine-induced clones from healthy vaccinees.

The TCR was taken from a human donor who received a COVID-19 vaccine. This sample comprised CD4+ T cells from PBMCs cultured without peptide, obtained before COVID-19 vaccination. V and J are TRBV9 and TRBJ1-5, with no clear D. The CDR3 region is CASSVVPDSNQPQHF. CDR3 in DNA: TGTGCCAGCAGCGTAGTACCTGATAGCAATCAGCCCCAGCATTTT.